The entry below describes one T cell receptor (beta chain). The CDR3 contains 15 residues. The germline V gene has CDR1 SGDLS and CDR2 YYNGEE. The junction had 5 bases not matched to a gene; V was cut back by 0 bases and J by 5 bases. These data originate in a study of blood T cell repertoires in COVID-19. Seattle patient enrollment occurred during active infection, with longitudinal follow-up thereafter. Some clones are missing from TCRdb's copy, which holds only in-frame ones; the method was immunoSEQ multiplex PCR. This table holds 200,000 to 250,000 clones, 84% found once. The chain has TRBV9 and TRBJ2-5, with TRBD2 matching over 9 bases. The receptor was derived from a woman older than 75 with COVID-19, enrolled during active disease. The sequenced sample consisted of peripheral blood. The CDR3 loop reads CASSVAGTSQETQYF. The CDR3 region has the DNA TGTGCCAGCAGCGTAGCTGGGACTAGCCAGGAGACCCAGTACTTC.